One and the same sample provided the 30 T cell receptor beta chains below, sequenced in a study of T cells in Graves' hyperthyroidism and ophthalmopathy. There were TCR beta CDR3 regions amplified from RNA transcripts. Carried out on the TCR CDR3, a first-round RT-PCR used the HTBI primer set. One entry per CDR3 protein results from TCRdb running MiXCR on the multiplex PCR reads. The sample contains approximately 300,000 distinct CDR3 sequences, 15% to 20% of which appear only once. Sequenced: blood. Receptors originate from a woman aged 55-69 years with Graves' ophthalmopathy.

Details on this clonotype: This may be a read error: a much more frequent sequence differs by one nucleotide. The chain is built from TRBV29-1 and TRBJ1-2; D is possibly TRBD1 (5 bases). V was pared by 2 bases and J by 7 bases, with 11 bases between. The CDR3 is 12 amino acids. Germline values: CDR1 SQVTM, CDR2 ANQGSEA. CDR3 coding DNA: TGCAGCGTTGAAACGCGGGGGTTTGGCTACACCTTC. It translates to CSVETRGFGYTF.

This clonotype was counted many times. DNA for the CDR3: TGTGCCAGCACCACCGTTGACAGGCACACTGAAGCTTTCTTT. Its protein product is CASTTVDRHTEAFF. The gene calls are TRBV28 and TRBJ1-1; tentatively, D is TRBD1 (6 bases). Germline V gene sequence: CDR1 MDHEN, CDR2 SYDVKM. This CDR3 is 14 amino acids long. Trimming took off 7 bases at V and 3 bases at J, with 15 bases between the two ends.

This clonotype appeared many times. The rearrangement joins TRBV5-6 to TRBJ1-3; D uncertain. Trimming removed 1 base from V and 1 base from J, with 21 bases in between. Germline V gives CDR1 SGHDT, CDR2 YYEEEE. The CDR3 extends over 19 amino acids. The DNA for the CDR3 is TGTGCCAGCAGCTTGAGACACCTAAGAGGTGGAGGATCTGGAAACACCATATATTTT. Amino acid sequence: CASSLRHLRGGGSGNTIYF.

This clonotype was counted once. This rearrangement joins TRBV19 to TRBJ2-6, with D tentatively TRBD1 (6 bases). V lost 6 bases, J lost 0 bases, and 18 bases lay in between. Germline CDR1 and CDR2: LNHDA and SQIVND (reference sequence). The CDR3 totals 18 residues. CDR3 protein: CASSPPAGTYSGANVLTF. CDR3 bases: TGTGCCAGTAGCCCGCCGGCCGGGACATACTCTGGGGCCAACGTCCTGACTTTC.

This clonotype was picked up a small number of times. The chain links TRBV6-2 or TRBV6-3 to TRBJ2-2; perhaps TRBD2 as D (5 bases). V was pared by 3 bases and J by 3 bases, with 8 bases between. CDR3 length: 14 amino acids. CDR1 and CDR2 from the germline V gene are MNHEY and SVGEGT. The CDR3 DNA sequence: TGTGCCAGCAGTTATTTGAGGGACACCGGGGAGCTGTTTTTT. It codes for CASSYLRDTGELFF.

The genes are TRBV19 and TRBJ2-1, with D possibly TRBD2 on 5 matching bases. The CDR3 is 16 residues long. Germline V gene sequence: CDR1 LNHDA, CDR2 SQIVND (reference sequence). Trimming took 2 bases from V and 1 from J, leaving 12 bases between them. The CDR3 DNA is TGTGCCAGTAGTATATTCACCTCGGGGTCCTACAATGAGCAGTTCTTC. Translation gives CASSIFTSGSYNEQFF.

The chain uses TRBV12-3 or TRBV12-4 and TRBJ1-5; no reliable D call. The CDR3 has 12 amino acids. Trimming cost V 6 bases and J 3 bases, with 6 bases left between them. CDR3 nucleotide sequence: TGTGCCAGCAGACAAGTCAATCAGCCCCAGCATTTT. As protein: CASRQVNQPQHF.

This clonotype was counted many times. V is TRBV20-1 and J is TRBJ2-7, with D perhaps TRBD2 (7 bases). Germline CDR1 and CDR2: DFQATT and SNEGSKA (reference sequence). The V and J ends lost 3 bases and 7 bases respectively, with 19 bases between them. This CDR3 comprises 14 residues. CDR3 loop: CSASKGGGAREQYF. For the CDR3, the DNA is TGCAGTGCTAGCAAAGGGGGGGGGGCACGGGAGCAGTACTTC.

This clonotype has ten or more counts. The rearrangement joins TRBV6-1 to TRBJ1-1; D is undetermined. The ends were cut back, 7 bases at V and 1 base at J, with 4 bases in the middle. Germline CDR1 reads MNHNS; CDR2 reads SASEGT. The CDR3 is made up of 11 amino acids. The CDR3 region is CASTRNTEAFF. Here the CDR3 DNA reads TGTGCCAGCACTAGGAACACTGAAGCTTTCTTT.

In this sample, this clonotype turned up many times. The chain has TRBV10-3 and TRBJ1-2, with D uncertain. The CDR3 spans 13 residues. The ends were cut back, 6 bases at V and 4 bases at J, with 12 bases in the middle. CDR1 and CDR2 from the germline V gene are ENHRY and SYGVKD. The CDR3 region has the DNA TGTGCCATCAGACCCGGGCCTACCTATGGCTACACCTTC. Translating it yields CAIRPGPTYGYTF.

This clonotype was seen many times. V usage is TRBV2 and J usage is TRBJ1-1; D may be TRBD1 (6 bases). CDR3 size: 14 residues. From germline, CDR1 is SNHLY and CDR2 FYNNEI. The germline V and J ends were trimmed by 5 bases and 6 bases, with 16 bases remaining between them. CDR3 sequence: CASSRDRQVSEAFF. CDR3 DNA sequence: TGTGCCAGCAGTAGAGACAGGCAAGTCTCTGAAGCTTTCTTT.

The sample holds a few counts of this clonotype. The chain recombines TRBV5-1 with TRBJ1-2; no clear D. Germline lookup yields CDR1 SGHRS and CDR2 YFSETQ. The ends were cut back, 3 bases at V and 4 bases at J, with 13 bases in the middle. The CDR3 totals 14 residues. CDR3 DNA sequence: TGCGCCAGCAGCTCCTCCCGGGCCTCCTATGGCTACACCTTC. Translated, it gives CASSSSRASYGYTF.

In regard to this clonotype: Since a much larger clone is just one base distant, this may be a read error. The J gene is TRBJ2-7, the V gene TRBV9; 8 bases map to TRBD2. The last part of the DNA fits TRBJ2-1 better; the J call may be wrong. The CDR3 loop spans 15 amino acids. Germline CDR1 SGDLS, CDR2 YYNGEE. CDR3 in DNA: TGTGCCAGCAGCGTAGCCGGACTAGCTACCTACGAGCAGTTCTTC. Amino acids: CASSVAGLATYEQFF.

The CDR3 DNA reads as TGTGCCAGCAGCGGACTAGTCTCTTCCTACGAGCAGTACTTC. Its protein product is CASSGLVSSYEQYF. The V gene is TRBV6-2 or TRBV6-3, the J gene TRBJ2-7, with 7 bases fitting TRBD2. Germline-derived CDR1 and CDR2 are MNHEY and SVGEGT. The V segment lost 6 bases and the J segment 1 base; nucleotides outside the gene matches: 6. The CDR3 runs 14 residues.

The sample holds many counts of this clonotype. Here the CDR3 reads CASSFSDRYNEQFF. Written as DNA, the CDR3 is TGTGCCAGCAGTTTCTCGGACAGGTACAATGAGCAGTTCTTC. This chain uses TRBV12-3 or TRBV12-4 with TRBJ2-1; 7 bases agree with TRBD1. V lost 3 bases to trimming and J lost 4 bases; unmatched junction nucleotides: 3. The CDR3 totals 14 residues.

This clonotype was observed at least ten times. The V and J genes are TRBV7-2 and TRBJ2-3; D uncertain. The CDR3 covers 12 residues. Germline values: CDR1 SGHTA, CDR2 FQGNSA. Trimming left V 3 bases short and J 3 bases short, with 4 bases between. For the CDR3, the DNA is TGTGCCAGCAGCTTCATGACAGATACGCAGTATTTT. Encoded protein: CASSFMTDTQYF. The full variable domain, completed using reference TRBV7-2 and TRBJ2-3, is GAGVSQSPSNKVTEKGKDVELRCDPISGHTALYWYRQSLGQGLEFLIYFQGNSAPDKSGLPSDRFSAERTGGSVSTLTIQRTQQEDSAVYLCASSFMTDTQYFGPGTRLTVL.

The J gene is TRBJ2-3, the V gene TRBV19, with D perhaps TRBD2 (5 bases). The CDR3 covers 20 residues. Germline V gene data show CDR1 as LNHDA and CDR2 as SQIVND (reference sequence). Trimming stripped 3 bases from V and 1 base from J, with 26 bases between. The CDR3 region is CASSIRLGNMWERGTDTQYF. CDR3 nucleotides: TGTGCCAGTAGTATTAGATTGGGGAATATGTGGGAGAGGGGCACAGATACGCAGTATTTT.

This clonotype was seen at least ten times. The V gene is TRBV29-1, the J gene TRBJ2-3; D could derive from TRBD1 or TRBD2 (5 bases each). The germline CDR1 and CDR2 sequences are SQVTM and ANQGSEA. Trimming pared 2 bases from V and 0 bases from J, leaving 15 bases between. CDR3 length equals 16 residues. For the CDR3, the DNA is TGCAGCGTTGAACGGGCAGGGCGCGGGAGCACAGATACGCAGTATTTT. Encoded protein: CSVERAGRGSTDTQYF.

This chain joins TRBV5-1 and TRBJ2-7; tentatively, D is TRBD1 or TRBD2 (5 bases each). The CDR3 consists of 15 residues. Between the trimmed V and J ends, which lost 3 bases and 4 bases, there was a span of 17 bases. CDR1 is SGHRS, CDR2 YFSETQ, per germline. CDR3 sequence reads: CASSSLDWGLYEQYF. The CDR3 DNA follows: TGCGCCAGCAGCTCACTGGACTGGGGGTTATACGAGCAGTACTTC.

Ten or more counts support this clonotype. The chain employs TRBV6-1 and TRBJ1-2; 8 bases are shared with TRBD1. Trimming removed 6 bases from V and 8 bases from J; junction bases left unmatched: 11. CDR1 is MNHNS, CDR2 SASEGT, per germline. The CDR3 spans 14 residues. The CDR3 DNA sequence: TGTGCCAGCAGGCTCGGACAGGGCGTTGGGGGCTACACCTTC. Translation: CASRLGQGVGGYTF.

For this clonotype: One base away lies a much larger clone, so this may be a sequencing read error. The V and J genes are TRBV3-1 and TRBJ2-1; 8 bases agree with TRBD2. V dropped 5 bases and J dropped 2; count of bases not matched to a gene: 11. The CDR3 totals 17 residues. Germline-derived CDR1 and CDR2 are LGHDT and YNNKEL (reference sequence). The CDR3 region is CASSWTGGGFTYNEQFF. In DNA form, the CDR3 reads TGTGCCAGCAGCTGGACTGGCGGGGGGTTTACCTACAATGAGCAGTTCTTC.

CDR3 nucleotide sequence: TGTGCCAGTAGTCCGCGGGACAGCCGTCGAGATACGCAGTATTTT. Amino acids: CASSPRDSRRDTQYF. The rearrangement links TRBV19 to TRBJ2-3; TRBD1 is a possible D gene (7 bases). CDR1 LNHDA and CDR2 SQIVND come from the germline V gene (reference sequence). The CDR3 spans 15 residues. V was cut by 5 bases and J by 5 bases, with 17 bases left in between.

This clonotype was observed a handful of times. The J gene is TRBJ1-5, the V gene TRBV7-9, with TRBD1 matching over 9 bases. Germline loops: CDR1 SEHNR, CDR2 FQNEAQ (reference sequence). V lost 4 bases to trimming and J lost 3 bases; unmatched junction nucleotides: 19. The CDR3 extends over 20 amino acids. The CDR3 protein is CASSSDTVGTGRVNNQPQHF. CDR3 bases: TGTGCCAGCAGCTCAGACACCGTGGGGACAGGGCGGGTTAACAATCAGCCCCAGCATTTT.

This clonotype was seen only a few times. The chain joins TRBV18 to TRBJ1-3, with 12 bases lining up with TRBD1. The V gene end was trimmed by 4 bases and the J gene end by 4 bases; junction bases not matched to a gene: 8. This CDR3 is 17 amino acids long. Germline lookup yields CDR1 KGHSH and CDR2 LQKENI. In DNA form, the CDR3 reads TGTGCCAGCTCACGCGGGACAGGGGGCTTTGGCGGAAACACCATATATTTT. Protein sequence: CASSRGTGGFGGNTIYF.

In regard to this clonotype: A read error is possible here, since a much larger clone lies one base away. CDR3 loop: CASREGGRDEQYF. The DNA of the CDR3 is TGTGCCAGCAGGGAAGGGGGTCGCGACGAGCAGTACTTC. J is TRBJ2-7 and V is TRBV6-2 or TRBV6-3; possible D gene TRBD1, 6 bases. The V gene lost 6 bases and the J gene lost 5 bases, with 14 bases spanning the gap. CDR1 and CDR2 (germline): MNHEY, SVGEGT. The CDR3 spans 13 residues.

The chain carries TRBV7-9 and TRBJ1-2; D uncertain. There are 15 residues in the CDR3. Germline assignment: CDR1 SEHNR and CDR2 FQNEAQ (reference sequence). V shed 4 bases and J shed 0 bases, with 12 bases lying between them. The CDR3 DNA sequence: TGTGCCAGCAGCTCGTCAGCGACGTCTAACTATGGCTACACCTTC. Translation: CASSSSATSNYGYTF. Full variable domain (outside the CDR3, taken from reference TRBV7-9 and TRBJ1-2): DTGVSQNPRHKITKRGQNVTFRCDPISEHNRLYWYRQTLGQGPEFLTYFQNEAQLEKSRLLSDRFSAERPKGSFSTLEIQRTEQGDSAMYLCASSSSATSNYGYTFGSGTRLTVV.

This clonotype has ten or more counts. Here the CDR3 DNA reads TGTGCCAGCAGTCCCGAGACGGGCATAAGCTCCTACAATGAGCAGTTCTTC. Its translation: CASSPETGISSYNEQFF. J is TRBJ2-1 and V is TRBV28, with D hard to call. CDR1 and CDR2 from the germline V gene are MDHEN and SYDVKM. The CDR3 has 17 amino acids. V was shortened by 5 bases and J by 0 bases, with 17 bases between the two germline ends.

This clonotype has more than one count but fewer than ten. V gene TRBV18 combines with J gene TRBJ1-2; D perhaps matches TRBD1 (6 bases). The V gene's germline CDR1 is KGHSH and CDR2 LQKENI. The CDR3 runs to 14 residues. V lost 8 bases and J 7 bases, leaving 20 bases between the germline ends. The DNA of the CDR3 is TGTGCCAGCACCGGCGGGACAACATTCGCTGGCTACACCTTC. It specifies CASTGGTTFAGYTF.

This clonotype was observed at least ten times. The CDR3 coding sequence is TGTGCTAGTGGTTTGGTAAATGAGCAGTTCTTC. Translating gives CASGLVNEQFF. V and J are TRBV12-5 and TRBJ2-1; no clear D. Between the trimmed V and J ends, which lost 0 bases and 7 bases, there was a span of 1 base. CDR3 size: 11 residues. Germline V gives CDR1 LGHNT, CDR2 FRNRAP.

This clonotype was recorded many times. V usage is TRBV6-1 and J usage is TRBJ1-1; maybe TRBD1 (6 bases). This CDR3 has 14 amino acids. Trimming shortened V by 3 bases and J by 4 bases, and 12 bases separated the two germline ends. CDR1 is MNHNS and CDR2 is SASEGT in the germline V gene. CDR3 amino acids: CASSDRTDGTEAFF. The CDR3 bases are TGTGCCAGCAGTGATCGGACAGATGGCACTGAAGCTTTCTTT.